These T cell receptor beta chains were read from a single sample in a study of blood T cells in healthy people across ages. TCRdb reprocessed the 5' RACE reads via MiXCR and lists one record per CDR3 protein. The sample lists 1.6 million or so distinct CDR3 sequences, 30% to 35% occurring once. Sequenced sample: blood. These receptors were obtained from a woman aged 25 to 39 in good health. CDR3s include the opening cysteine and the closing phenylalanine or tryptophan. The D gene is left open where the match is weak. Some rows have no size entry. The others give once, few or many, or a class for an expanded clone.

cdr3_length: 14
d_call: .
j_call: TRBJ2-7
v_call: TRBV5-1
clone_size: few
cdr3_nt: TGCGCCAGCACGTTCGGGGGAGGAGAAGCCGAGCAGTACTTC
cdr3_aa: CASTFGGGEAEQYF

cdr3_length: 15
d_call: TRBD1
j_call: TRBJ2-5
v_call: TRBV11-2
clone_size: .
cdr3_nt: TGTGCCAGCACCGGTCGACAGGGGGCCGAAGAGACCCAGTACTTC
cdr3_aa: CASTGRQGAEETQYF

cdr3_length: 16
d_call: .
j_call: TRBJ2-1
v_call: TRBV27
clone_size: few
cdr3_nt: TGTGCCAGCAGTTTAACTCCGGGACCCACCCCCGGCGAGCAGTTCTTC
cdr3_aa: CASSLTPGPTPGEQFF

cdr3_length: 14
d_call: TRBD2
j_call: TRBJ2-5
v_call: TRBV5-1
clone_size: .
cdr3_nt: TGCGCCAGCAGTTTCGGGAGGGCCGGAGAGACCCAGTACTTC
cdr3_aa: CASSFGRAGETQYF

cdr3_length: 15
d_call: TRBD2
j_call: TRBJ2-3
v_call: TRBV20-1
clone_size: .
cdr3_nt: TGCAGTGCTAGAGGTAGCGGGGGAGGTCAGGATACGCAGTATTTT
cdr3_aa: CSARGSGGGQDTQYF

cdr3_length: 15
d_call: .
j_call: TRBJ1-6
v_call: TRBV11-2
clone_size: .
cdr3_nt: TGTGCCAGCAGATGGAGCGGGGGAAAGGGCTCACCCCTCCACTTT
cdr3_aa: CASRWSGGKGSPLHF

cdr3_length: 15
d_call: .
j_call: TRBJ2-3
v_call: TRBV5-1
clone_size: .
cdr3_nt: TGCGCCAGCAGCTCCCGGACGGTTGCAGGAAATACGCAGTATTTT
cdr3_aa: CASSSRTVAGNTQYF

cdr3_length: 15
d_call: TRBD1
j_call: TRBJ1-1
v_call: TRBV20-1
clone_size: few
cdr3_nt: TGCAGTGCTAGAGATTACAGGGGGCAGGGAGCTGAAGCTTTCTTT
cdr3_aa: CSARDYRGQGAEAFF

cdr3_length: 12
d_call: .
j_call: TRBJ2-3
v_call: TRBV15
clone_size: few
cdr3_nt: TGTGCCACCAGCAGAATCAGGGATACGCAGTATTTT
cdr3_aa: CATSRIRDTQYF

cdr3_length: 14
d_call: .
j_call: TRBJ1-1
v_call: TRBV29-1
clone_size: few
cdr3_nt: TGCAGCGTTGTAGGGTCTTGGCGGAACACTGAAGCTTTCTTT
cdr3_aa: CSVVGSWRNTEAFF

cdr3_length: 18
d_call: TRBD2
j_call: TRBJ2-1
v_call: TRBV7-6
clone_size: .
cdr3_nt: TGTGCCAGCAGCTTAGCCGGCCTACTAGCGGGAGCGGGCAATGAGCGGTTCTTC
cdr3_aa: CASSLAGLLAGAGNERFF

cdr3_length: 12
d_call: .
j_call: TRBJ2-5
v_call: TRBV30
clone_size: few
cdr3_nt: TGTGCCTGGGGCGTGGGAGTGGAGACCCAGTACTTC
cdr3_aa: CAWGVGVETQYF

cdr3_length: 13
d_call: .
j_call: TRBJ2-5
v_call: TRBV5-1
clone_size: .
cdr3_nt: TGCGCCAGCTTCGACGGGTTGCAAGAGACCCAGTACTTC
cdr3_aa: CASFDGLQETQYF

cdr3_length: 13
d_call: .
j_call: TRBJ2-3
v_call: TRBV3-1
clone_size: .
cdr3_nt: TGTGCCAGCAGCCAAGCAGACACAGATACGCAGTATTTT
cdr3_aa: CASSQADTDTQYF

cdr3_length: 14
d_call: .
j_call: TRBJ1-1
v_call: TRBV20-1
clone_size: .
cdr3_nt: TGCAGTGCTAGGGCTGGGGCAGGGAACACTGAAGCTTTCTTT
cdr3_aa: CSARAGAGNTEAFF

cdr3_length: 15
d_call: .
j_call: TRBJ2-5
v_call: TRBV12-3/TRBV12-4
clone_size: few
cdr3_nt: TGTGCCAGCAGTTTTAGGGATAGCTCCTACAATGAGCAGTACTTC
cdr3_aa: CASSFRDSSYNEQYF